This is a list of T cell receptor beta chains from one sample in a study of monozygotic twins with inflammatory bowel disease. TCRdb derives one entry per CDR3 protein from the 5' RACE reads, leaving out DNA. Its table records more than 300,000 distinct CDR3 sequences. Sample: blood. These receptors came from a human donor with ulcerative colitis or Crohn's disease, or a healthy co-twin of an affected twin (not recorded which). CDR3s include the opening cysteine and the closing phenylalanine or tryptophan.

len,v_gene,j_gene,CDR3aa
13,TRBV6-2/TRBV6-3,TRBJ1-2,CASNDGGNYGYTF
13,TRBV12-3/TRBV12-4,TRBJ2-7,CASSLRGGDEQYF
15,TRBV4-3,TRBJ1-2,CASSQVEGEPYGYTF
12,TRBV6-5,TRBJ1-2,CASSRLEGGYTF
15,TRBV20-1,TRBJ2-1,CSAAPTSGPYNEQFF
13,TRBV24-1,TRBJ2-2,CATSDLHSGELFF
17,TRBV20-1,TRBJ2-1,CSARGASGGVSYNEQFF
14,TRBV7-2,TRBJ2-7,CASSLSRASYEQYF
15,TRBV9,TRBJ2-1,CASSVLAGDVNEQFF
14,TRBV5-1,TRBJ2-3,CASSLGQYTDTQYF
13,TRBV25-1,TRBJ2-7,CASSDGARYEQYF
14,TRBV2,TRBJ2-6,CASSQGTGANVLTF
13,TRBV12-3/TRBV12-4,TRBJ2-4,CASSLGTAYIQYF
15,TRBV20-1,TRBJ2-6,CSAGSEGAGANVLTF
16,TRBV27,TRBJ2-1,CASRPGTASSYNEQFF
14,TRBV6-1,TRBJ2-2,CASRPGQGTGELFF
13,TRBV14,TRBJ2-1,CASRQTGANEQFF
14,TRBV29-1,TRBJ1-1,CSGNKQGLNTEAFF
14,TRBV12-3/TRBV12-4,TRBJ1-2,CASSLGGTGNGYTF
17,TRBV7-9,TRBJ2-1,CASSSSTGKPSYNEQFF
15,TRBV24-1,TRBJ2-3,CATSDSRWTADTQYF
16,TRBV4-2,TRBJ2-5,CASSQDRGQGPETQYF
18,TRBV12-3/TRBV12-4,TRBJ2-3,CASSGQRGKTTSTDTQYF
15,TRBV12-3/TRBV12-4,TRBJ2-1,CASSLRGATGNEQFF
13,TRBV29-1,TRBJ2-5,CSGCRGFQETQYF
13,TRBV19,TRBJ2-7,CASFPRELVKQYF
13,TRBV3-1,TRBJ2-7,CASSQDLGREQYF
14,TRBV27,TRBJ2-1,CASSLGAPDNEQFF
16,TRBV7-9,TRBJ2-1,CASSDRTSGAYNEQFF
14,TRBV20-1,TRBJ1-5,CSARNRGHNQPQHF
16,TRBV5-1,TRBJ2-3,CASSTRDPRQGDTQYF
18,TRBV11-1,TRBJ1-6,CASSPDRVSGTYNSPLHF
12,TRBV6-1,TRBJ2-3,CASSEAADTQYF
16,TRBV12-3/TRBV12-4,TRBJ2-2,CASSLARGQGSGELFF
16,TRBV10-3,TRBJ2-1,CAISTSPGTQAVEQFF
14,TRBV29-1,TRBJ1-2,CSVESATDNYGYTF
16,TRBV25-1,TRBJ2-1,CASSTGERQGVREQFF
14,TRBV12-3/TRBV12-4,TRBJ2-5,CASSQTGGRETQYF
14,TRBV7-2,TRBJ2-5,CASSFLGNQETQYF
15,TRBV5-1,TRBJ1-1,CASSLDARGNTEAFF
15,TRBV15,TRBJ2-7,CATSSLAGGGYEQYF
15,TRBV25-1,TRBJ2-7,CASSESFVNSYEQYF
16,TRBV5-4,TRBJ1-6,CASSTGTSRSNSPLHF
14,TRBV12-3/TRBV12-4,TRBJ2-3,CASSLAGGSITQYF
17,TRBV20-1,TRBJ2-3,CSARDPRGLPHADTQYF